The sequence of this T cell receptor beta chain was determined in a study of blood T cell repertoires in COVID-19. Background on the study: Whether acute or convalescent, the COVID-19 samples came from the United States, Italy and Spain. Nucleic acid was either cDNA or gDNA, and it came from T cells, B-cell-depleted T cells, or PBMCs.

The CDR3 has 17 amino acids. This clone was detected only a few times. How the authors handled the data: Quantification of nucleated cells was approximated via reference gene primer amplification. Produced via immunoSEQ multiplex PCR; TCRdb's table is partial and in-frame only. V, J and clone size are taken as reported in that table, and D and trimming were inferred from the DNA itself. Among around 150,000 clones listed, 79% were seen once. The genes are TRBV21-1 and TRBJ2-1; the table names TRBD2, a call not compared with the DNA. TRBV21-1 is marked as a pseudogene. Sequenced sample: peripheral blood. This TCR was recovered from a man aged 45 to 65 with active or convalescent COVID-19. CDR3 sequence: CASSKAGLAESYNEQFF. In DNA, the CDR3 is TGTGCCAGCAGCAAAGCGGGACTAGCGGAATCCTACAATGAGCAGTTCTTC.